Below, 12 T cell receptor beta chains from the same sample are listed, as sequenced in a study of blood T cell repertoires in COVID-19. TCRdb keeps only in-frame clones here, not all; method: immunoSEQ multiplex PCR. This sample yields more than 85,000 clones, of which roughly four fifths are seen a single time; 24% belongs to the top ten. Sequences were obtained from peripheral blood. The receptors derive from a human donor in a cohort sampled during active COVID-19.

The chain joins TRBV4-1 to TRBJ1-5; the D gene is possibly TRBD1 (5 bases). This CDR3 has 13 residues. V lost 0 bases to trimming and J lost 7 bases, with 7 bases between them. CDR1 is MGHRA and CDR2 is YSYEKL in the germline V gene. Here the CDR3 reads CASSQDRGQPQHF. CDR3 nucleotide sequence: TGCGCCAGCAGCCAAGATAGGGGCCAGCCCCAGCATTTT.

The rearrangement uses TRBV5-4 and TRBJ1-2, with D possibly matching TRBD1 (5 bases). Germline V gives CDR1 SGHNT, CDR2 YYREEE (reference sequence). The CDR3 sequence is 13 residues long. V dropped 4 bases and J dropped 7 bases, with 14 bases sitting between them. The CDR3 nucleotides read TGTGCCAGCAGCCCCCTACAGGAAAGTGGCTACACCTTC. Protein: CASSPLQESGYTF.

The chain carries TRBV3-1 (or the pseudogene TRBV3-2) and TRBJ2-7, with D perhaps TRBD2 (6 bases). The V gene lost 5 bases and the J gene lost 6 bases, with 14 bases spanning the gap. The CDR3 totals 13 residues. Germline CDR1 and CDR2: LGHDT and YNNKEL (reference sequence). This CDR3 reads CASSYTRGGEQYF. CDR3 bases: TGTGCCAGCAGCTATACGCGGGGAGGCGAGCAGTACTTC.

The chain carries TRBV19 and TRBJ1-2; 7 bases agree with TRBD1. The germline V gene encodes CDR1 LNHDA and CDR2 SQIVND (reference sequence). The length of the CDR3 is 15 residues. V lost 7 bases to trimming and J lost 1 base; unmatched junction nucleotides: 9. This chain's CDR3 is CASIPGQANNYGYTF. The CDR3 DNA follows: TGTGCCAGTATTCCCGGACAGGCCAATAACTATGGCTACACCTTC.

The chain couples TRBV2 to TRBJ2-5, with TRBD2 matching 8 bases. CDR1 and CDR2 (germline): SNHLY, FYNNEI. The junction had 3 bases not matched to a gene; V was cut back by 5 bases and J by 1 base. The CDR3 totals 14 residues. In DNA form, the CDR3 reads TGTGCCAGCAGTTTAGCGGGGAGCCAAGAGACCCAGTACTTC. Translating gives CASSLAGSQETQYF.

J is TRBJ1-6 and V is TRBV7-9; D is perhaps TRBD1 (5 bases). The germline V gene encodes CDR1 SEHNR and CDR2 FQNEAQ (reference sequence). This CDR3 contains 14 residues. V was pared by 8 bases and J by 7 bases, with 15 bases between. The CDR3 reads CASGTTGRNSPLHF. In DNA form, the CDR3 reads TGTGCCAGCGGTACAACAGGACGGAATTCACCCCTCCACTTT.

This clone was detected a few times. This chain joins TRBV19 and TRBJ2-1; 10 bases align to TRBD1. V lost 9 bases, J lost 7 bases, and 6 bases stayed unmatched. Germline assignment: CDR1 LNHDA and CDR2 SQIVND (reference sequence). The CDR3 has 13 amino acids. The CDR3: CASQADRGNEQFF. CDR3 bases: TGTGCCAGCCAAGCGGACAGGGGGAATGAGCAGTTCTTC.

The genes are TRBV9 and TRBJ1-1, with TRBD1 matching 7 bases. This CDR3 has 14 residues. Germline CDR1 is SGDLS and CDR2 is YYNGEE. V dropped 3 bases and J dropped 6; count of bases not matched to a gene: 8. This CDR3 is CASSATGRYPEAFF. The CDR3 DNA sequence: TGTGCCAGCAGCGCGACAGGGCGGTATCCTGAAGCTTTCTTT.

This chain joins TRBV9 and TRBJ2-7, with 12 bases fitting TRBD2. The CDR3 runs to 15 residues. The ends lost 3 bases at V and 2 bases at J; junction bases unmatched: 3. CDR1 and CDR2 (germline): SGDLS, YYNGEE. The CDR3 loop reads CASSAGLAGTYEQYF. CDR3 DNA sequence: TGTGCCAGCAGCGCCGGACTAGCGGGGACCTACGAGCAGTACTTC.

This clone was seen once. The V call is TRBV5-4, the J call TRBJ2-5; 7 positions agree with TRBD2. V gave up 4 bases and J gave up 3 bases; unmatched junction bases: 9. CDR3 length equals 15 residues. In germline, CDR1 is SGHNT, CDR2 YYREEE (reference sequence). As DNA, the CDR3 is TGTGCCAGCAGCAAGACAAAGGGGAGGGAAGAGACCCAGTACTTC. Protein sequence: CASSKTKGREETQYF.

The DNA for the CDR3 is TGTGCCAGCAGCTTAGTCGGGGGAGACACCCAAGAGACCCAGTACTTC. It is translated as CASSLVGGDTQETQYF. The chain recombines TRBV7-9 with TRBJ2-5; D perhaps matches TRBD2 (6 bases). V was shortened by 1 base and J by 1 base, with 13 bases between the two germline ends. This CDR3 region has 16 residues. Germline CDR1 is SEHNR and CDR2 is FQNEAQ (reference sequence).

The CDR3, as DNA: TGTGCCAGCTCACCTCTCCAGGACAGGGAGGGCTATGGCTACACCTTC. Translated: CASSPLQDREGYGYTF. The chain joins TRBV18 to TRBJ1-2; TRBD1 matches 8 bases. The CDR3 runs 16 residues. The J segment lost 4 bases and the V segment lost 3 bases, leaving 10 bases of the junction unmatched. Germline V gene lookup returns CDR1 KGHSH and CDR2 LQKENI.